Detailed here is one TCR beta chain. Its antigen specificity is not known. Nothing much larger sits one base from this clone, and base qualities are not available. Every donor was a healthy Caucasian. Three unrelated non-twin adults were also sequenced: a male aged 18 to 30, a male aged 50 to 59 and a female aged 50 to 59. Miltenyi CD45RO+ enrichment and human naive T-cell isolation kits were used to isolate memory (CD45RO+) and naive T cells from PBMC. The sample originates from a study of identical twins (dated by TCRdb to between 2015 and 2016). With respect to the entire study: TCR alpha and beta repertoires from monozygotic twins, unrelated adults of various ages and cord blood were deep-sequenced to test whether fetal clonotypes persist. To rule out contamination, the twin experiments were replicated at different times with different library preparation protocols. Study-wide conclusions, independent of this receptor: Out-of-frame TCR alpha sharing in monozygotic twins was systematically underestimated by recombination models, whereas sharing between unrelated individuals was in agreement with the recombination models. In beta out-of-frame sequences, excess twin sharing was weaker, because having fewer shared sequences lowered the signal-to-noise ratio. Invariant T cells such as MAIT and iNKT could partly confound zero-insertion analyses, though diverse VJ usage argued against this for most clonotypes. Because the same donors could not be followed over many years, conclusions were based on cross-sectional statistical analysis. Fewer insertions were carried by abundant cord blood beta clonotypes, a similar but weaker trend appeared in young adult naive repertoires, and no such trend appeared in memory repertoires. Out-of-frame TCR alpha sequences shared between twins showed an excess of low generation-probability sequences compared with coincidental sharing between unrelated individuals.

Taken from cysteine to phenylalanine, the CDR3 has 13 residues. Only the CDR3 DNA stays, 39 bases, in frame from base 1. V is reduced by 5 bases and J by 9 bases, leaving a spacing of 19 bases between them. CDR1 GTSNPN and CDR2 SVGIG were looked up in the germline V gene (reference sequence). To prepare the library, 5' RACE was applied. For sequencing, an Illumina HiSeq 2000 was employed. A universal primer binding site was introduced by template switching, and a unique molecular identifier was present in the final cDNA, enabling accurate counting of TCR cDNA molecules. First-strand cDNA for TCR alpha and beta chains was synthesized from specific primers in the conserved constant-segment region. To control for contamination, every cDNA library was double barcoded, receiving both a SMART-Mk sample barcode and Illumina barcodes. TruSeq adapter sequences, together with Illumina sample barcodes, were added in two successive PCR steps. TCR alpha and beta cDNA libraries were sequenced on the Illumina HiSeq platform with custom primers. The paper's data handling went like this. MiGEC was used to process raw reads and extract unique molecular identifiers, and MiXCR was used to find CDR3 positions. For each individual, recombination models were inferred using an EM algorithm with the repgenHMM and IGoR tools. The tcR package in R was used for shared clonotype analysis, with sharing normalized by the product of cloneset sizes. To study raw recombination without the effects of thymic and clonal selection, out-of-frame nonproductive sequences were analyzed. The raw public reads went through TCRdb reprocessing: fastp at Q25, MiXCR clone calling, in-frame beta chains kept. Identical CDR3 proteins give one entry, which carries the most common genes and DNA. TCRdb, not the original authors, processed these V and J calls. A total of a few hundred thousand distinct CDR3 sequences appear in this sample, roughly 9% of them only once. The ten top clones hold more than 8% of the sample.

The chain uses TRBV30 and TRBJ1-1; D gene: possibly TRBD1, on 5 matching bases. The clonotype comes from a woman aged 45-60 years in good health. The source material was naive T cells sorted from blood. The cell subset or site label here, explained by the study, means: cells isolated with a human naive T-cell isolation kit. The DNA sequence reads TGTGCCTGGCGCCCGGGCGCGGAGGGGAAAGCTTTCTTT. Its coded protein is CAWRPGAEGKAFF.